Sequencing of this T cell receptor beta chain was carried out in a study of blood T cells in healthy people across ages. To note about this clonotype: Its matching antigen is unknown.

Samples each yielded at least 6 micrograms of total RNA. The CDR3 is 18 amino acids. Deletions cut 1 base from V and 0 bases from J, with 18 bases between. Germline CDR1 is MGHRA and CDR2 is YSYEKL. Broader study findings: A strong correlation was seen between TCR beta diversity and naive T cell percentage.

Sample-barcoded 5' priming and a J-beta primer mix drove a second PCR of about 7 to 12 cycles. The template-switch adaptor was a 5' adaptor with 12 random nucleotides. It tagged each cDNA molecule. Sequencing yielded, for each sample, at least 2.5 million paired-end reads carrying CDR3. TCRdb ran MiXCR on the 5' RACE reads and lists one entry per CDR3 protein. The repertoire holds some 1.4 million distinct CDR3 sequences, with approximately 38% as singletons. The clonotype originates from a woman aged 18-29 years in good health. Material: blood. The chain combines TRBV4-1 with TRBJ1-1, with TRBD1 as a possible D gene (6 bases). CDR3: CASSQAYTGRPVNTEAFF. In nucleotides, the CDR3 is TGCGCCAGCAGCCAAGCGTATACAGGGAGGCCCGTGAACACTGAAGCTTTCTTT.